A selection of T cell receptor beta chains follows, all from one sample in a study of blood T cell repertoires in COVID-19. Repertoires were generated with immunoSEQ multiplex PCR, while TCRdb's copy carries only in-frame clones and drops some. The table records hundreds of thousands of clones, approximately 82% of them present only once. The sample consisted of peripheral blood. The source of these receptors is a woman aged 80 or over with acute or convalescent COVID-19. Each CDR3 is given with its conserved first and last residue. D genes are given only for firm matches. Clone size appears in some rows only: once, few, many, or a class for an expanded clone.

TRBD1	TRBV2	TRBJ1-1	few	TGTGCCAGCAGTATTGGGACAGCCGGAATGAACACTGAAGCTTTCTTT	CASSIGTAGMNTEAFF
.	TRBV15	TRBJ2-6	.	TGTGCCACCAGCAATGTTAGTACTGGGGCCAACGTCCTGACTTTC	CATSNVSTGANVLTF
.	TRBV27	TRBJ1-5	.	TGTGCCAGCAGTCCAGGCTTCAATCAGCCCCAGCATTTT	CASSPGFNQPQHF
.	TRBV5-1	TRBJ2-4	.	TGCGCCAGCAGCTTGGATACGGGTACGGAAAACATTCAGTACTTC	CASSLDTGTENIQYF
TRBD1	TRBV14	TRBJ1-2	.	TGTGCCAGCAGCCTGCCGGGGACAGGGCCGAGTGGCTACACCTTC	CASSLPGTGPSGYTF
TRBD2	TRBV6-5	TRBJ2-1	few	TGTGCCAGCAGTCGAGGACTAGCGGGAGCTGGTGAGCAGTTCTTC	CASSRGLAGAGEQFF
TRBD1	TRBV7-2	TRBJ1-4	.	TGTGCCAGCAGCTCTTCCGGGACAGGGGAAAAACTGTTTTTT	CASSSSGTGEKLFF
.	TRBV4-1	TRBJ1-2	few	TGCGCCAGCAGCCGATCGGGACACTCGGCTCTTACTAACTATGGCTACACCTTC	CASSRSGHSALTNYGYTF
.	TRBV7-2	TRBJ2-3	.	TGTGCCAGCAGCTTGGGCGGGATTGGTAGCACAGATACGCAGTATTTT	CASSLGGIGSTDTQYF
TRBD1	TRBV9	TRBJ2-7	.	TGTGCCAGCAGCGTCGGGACAGGGACGTTGCACGAGCAGTACTTC	CASSVGTGTLHEQYF
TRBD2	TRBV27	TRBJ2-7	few	TGTGCCAGCAGTAGAAACGCCGGGACTAGCTACGAGCAGTACTTC	CASSRNAGTSYEQYF
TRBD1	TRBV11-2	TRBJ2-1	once	TGTGCCAGCAGCTCGGGACAGGGGGCCTACAATGAGCAGTTCTTC	CASSSGQGAYNEQFF
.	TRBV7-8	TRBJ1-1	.	TGTGCCAGCAGCAAGGGGGGGCGTCCTGAAGCTTTCTTT	CASSKGGRPEAFF
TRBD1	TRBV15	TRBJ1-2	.	TGTGCCACCAGCAGAGGGACAGGCTCTGGCTACACCTTC	CATSRGTGSGYTF
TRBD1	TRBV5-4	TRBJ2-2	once	TGTGCCAGCAGCTTGGCGGAAAACAGGGGGAGGTACGGGGAGCTGTTTTTT	CASSLAENRGRYGELFF
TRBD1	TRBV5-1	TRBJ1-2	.	TGCGCCAGCAGCCCCGGGACAGGGAACTATGGCTACACCTTC	CASSPGTGNYGYTF